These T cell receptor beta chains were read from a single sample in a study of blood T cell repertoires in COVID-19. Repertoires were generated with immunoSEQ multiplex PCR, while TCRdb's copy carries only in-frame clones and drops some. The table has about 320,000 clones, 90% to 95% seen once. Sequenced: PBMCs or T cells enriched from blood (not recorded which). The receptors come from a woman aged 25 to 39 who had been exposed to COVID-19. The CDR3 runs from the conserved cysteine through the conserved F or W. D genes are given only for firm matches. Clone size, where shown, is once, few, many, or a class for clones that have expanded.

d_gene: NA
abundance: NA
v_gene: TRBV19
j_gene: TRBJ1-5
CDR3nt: TGTGCCAGTAGTATAGGAAGGGGGAGGGGCAATCAGCCCCAGCATTTT
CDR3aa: CASSIGRGRGNQPQHF

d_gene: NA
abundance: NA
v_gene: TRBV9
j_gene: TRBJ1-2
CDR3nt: TGTGCCAGCAGCCCTTATCAGGGATCTTATGGCTACACCTTC
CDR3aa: CASSPYQGSYGYTF

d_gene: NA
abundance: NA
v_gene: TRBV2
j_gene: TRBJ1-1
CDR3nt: TGTGCCACCGACCGAACTATGAACACTGAAGCTTTCTTT
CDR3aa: CATDRTMNTEAFF

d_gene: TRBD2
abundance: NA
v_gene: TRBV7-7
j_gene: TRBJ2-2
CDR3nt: TGTGCCAGCAGCCCGAATCAACTAGCGGGGATAACCGGGGAGCTGTTTTTT
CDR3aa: CASSPNQLAGITGELFF

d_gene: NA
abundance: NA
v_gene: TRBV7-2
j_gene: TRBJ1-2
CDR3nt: TGTGCCAGCAACCCAGCCAGGAACTATGGCTACACCTTC
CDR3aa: CASNPARNYGYTF

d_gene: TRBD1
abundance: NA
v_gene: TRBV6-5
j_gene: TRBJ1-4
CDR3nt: TGTGCCAGCAGCACAGGGGACTTAAGTGAAAAACTGTTTTTT
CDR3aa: CASSTGDLSEKLFF

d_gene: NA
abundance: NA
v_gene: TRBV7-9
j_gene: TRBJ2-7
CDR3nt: TGTGCCAGCAGTATGCGAGGGGGTCCCGACGAGCAGTACTTC
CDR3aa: CASSMRGGPDEQYF

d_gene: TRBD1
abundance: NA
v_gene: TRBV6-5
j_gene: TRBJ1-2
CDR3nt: TGTGCCAGCACCCGGACAGGGGGCAACTATGGCTACACCTTC
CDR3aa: CASTRTGGNYGYTF

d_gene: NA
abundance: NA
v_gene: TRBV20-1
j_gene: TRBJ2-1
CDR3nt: TGCAGTGCTAGTCAGACTGGGGGGTTGGGGTACAATGAGCAGTTCTTC
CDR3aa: CSASQTGGLGYNEQFF

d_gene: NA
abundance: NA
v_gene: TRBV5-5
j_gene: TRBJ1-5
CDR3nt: TGTGCCAGCAGCTCGTTTTGGGGGGACCAGCCCCAGCATTTT
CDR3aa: CASSSFWGDQPQHF

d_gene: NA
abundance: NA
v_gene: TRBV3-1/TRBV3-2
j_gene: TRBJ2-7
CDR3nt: TGTGCCAGCAGCACCCTCGACAGAGTCGAGCAGTACTTC
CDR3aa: CASSTLDRVEQYF

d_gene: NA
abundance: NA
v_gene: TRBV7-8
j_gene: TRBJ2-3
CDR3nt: TGTGCCAGCAGCTCCATACCCCGACGGGCAGATACGCAGTATTTT
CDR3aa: CASSSIPRRADTQYF

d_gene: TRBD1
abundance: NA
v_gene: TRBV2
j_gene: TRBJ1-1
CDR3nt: TGTGCCAGCAGTGATACACAGGGGGGTACTGAAGCTTTCTTT
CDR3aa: CASSDTQGGTEAFF

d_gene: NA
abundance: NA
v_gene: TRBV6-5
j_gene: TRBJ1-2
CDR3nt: TGTGCCAGCATCCTGGACAGCGTAGTCTACACCTTC
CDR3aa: CASILDSVVYTF

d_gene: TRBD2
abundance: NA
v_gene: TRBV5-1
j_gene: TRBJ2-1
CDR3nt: TGCGCCAGCAGGACTAGCGGGGGATCCTACAATGAGCAGTTCTTC
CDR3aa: CASRTSGGSYNEQFF

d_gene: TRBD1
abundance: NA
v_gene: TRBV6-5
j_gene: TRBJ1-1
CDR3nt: TGTGCCAGCAGGGGGACAGGCCGCAGGGGAACTGAAGCTTTCTTT
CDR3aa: CASRGTGRRGTEAFF

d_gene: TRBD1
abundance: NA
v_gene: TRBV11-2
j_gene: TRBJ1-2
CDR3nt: TGTGCCAGCAGCCCGACATTAACTCGGACAGGGGGTGACTATGGCTACACCTTC
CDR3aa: CASSPTLTRTGGDYGYTF

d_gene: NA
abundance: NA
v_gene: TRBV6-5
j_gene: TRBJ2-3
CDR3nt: TGTGCCAGCAGTCTAACCCCACTAAAAGATACGCAGTATTTT
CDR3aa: CASSLTPLKDTQYF

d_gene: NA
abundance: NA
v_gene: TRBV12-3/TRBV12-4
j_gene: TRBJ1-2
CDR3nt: TGTGCCAGCACTAACCTCTATGGCTACACCTTC
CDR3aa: CASTNLYGYTF

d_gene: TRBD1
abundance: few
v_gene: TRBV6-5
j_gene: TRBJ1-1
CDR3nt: TGTGCCAGCTTTACAGGGGCTGAAGCTTTCTTT
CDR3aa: CASFTGAEAFF

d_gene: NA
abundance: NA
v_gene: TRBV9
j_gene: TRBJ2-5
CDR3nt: TGTGCCAGCAGTCGTCAGGTAGAGACCCAGTACTTC
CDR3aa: CASSRQVETQYF

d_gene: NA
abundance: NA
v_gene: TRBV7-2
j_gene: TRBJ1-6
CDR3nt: TGTGCCAGCAGCTTTCAGGGATCACCCCTCCACTTT
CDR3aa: CASSFQGSPLHF

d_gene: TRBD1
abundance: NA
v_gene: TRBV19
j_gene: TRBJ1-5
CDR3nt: TGTGCCAGTAGTAAGCAGGGGGCCTCGGCCGAGCCCCAGCATTTT
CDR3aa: CASSKQGASAEPQHF

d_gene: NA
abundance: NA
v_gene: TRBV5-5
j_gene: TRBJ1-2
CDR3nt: TGTGCCAGCAGCTTCGACGCCCGGAGCATCTATGGCTACACCTTC
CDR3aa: CASSFDARSIYGYTF

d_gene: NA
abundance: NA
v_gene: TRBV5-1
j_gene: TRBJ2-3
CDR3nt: TGCGCCAGCAGCTTAGAGGGTTTCCGGACAGATACGCAGTATTTT
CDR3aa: CASSLEGFRTDTQYF

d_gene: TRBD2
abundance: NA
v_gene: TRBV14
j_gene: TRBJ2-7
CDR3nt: TGTGCCAGCAGCCAGGGGGGAGGGGTCTACGAGCAGTACTTC
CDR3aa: CASSQGGGVYEQYF

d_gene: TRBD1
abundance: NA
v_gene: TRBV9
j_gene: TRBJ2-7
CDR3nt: TGTGCCAGCAGCCGGGGGACAGGGTCCTACGAGCAGTACTTC
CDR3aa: CASSRGTGSYEQYF

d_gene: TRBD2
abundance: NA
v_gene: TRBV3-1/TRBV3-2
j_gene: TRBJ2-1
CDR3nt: TGTGCCAGGACGGGGGGAAGCGATGAGCAGTTCTTC
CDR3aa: CARTGGSDEQFF